This T cell receptor (beta chain) emerged from a study of T cells in tuberculosis. Study as a whole: IGRA-negative adolescents, IGRA-positive adolescents with latent tuberculosis and adults with active tuberculosis formed this South African cohort. Study-wide results and caveats: Active tuberculosis cases were adults; controls were adolescents. GMM-specific TCRs were nearer to active tuberculosis alpha repertoires, suggesting expansion.

A note on this clone: Its antigen is not identified.

Using immunoSEQ multiplex PCR, the repertoire was profiled, and TCRdb retains in-frame clones only, with some absent. This table holds about 20,000 clones, 85% to 90% found once. Losses at the gene ends were 4 bases for V and 5 bases for J; bases not matched to a gene: 5. Per the germline V gene, CDR1 is SGHRS and CDR2 is YFSETQ. The CDR3 has 13 amino acids. The specimen was PBMCs. The chain employs TRBV5-1 and TRBJ2-5; 7 bases are a match to TRBD1. This clonotype was sampled from a donor aged 10-30 years with latent tuberculosis or without tuberculosis infection. The CDR3 is CASSGGRGETQYF. For the CDR3, the DNA is TGCGCCAGCAGCGGGGGCAGGGGGGAGACCCAGTACTTC.